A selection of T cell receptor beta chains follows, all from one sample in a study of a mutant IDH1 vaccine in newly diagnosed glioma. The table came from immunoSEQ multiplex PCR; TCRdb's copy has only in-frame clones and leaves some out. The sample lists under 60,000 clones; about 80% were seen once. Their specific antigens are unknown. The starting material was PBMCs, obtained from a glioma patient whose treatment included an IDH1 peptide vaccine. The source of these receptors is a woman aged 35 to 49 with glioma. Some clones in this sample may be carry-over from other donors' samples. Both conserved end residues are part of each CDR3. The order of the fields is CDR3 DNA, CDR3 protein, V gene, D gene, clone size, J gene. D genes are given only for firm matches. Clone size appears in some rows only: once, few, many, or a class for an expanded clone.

TGTGCCAGCAGCTTAATGATCGGCACCTCTGGGGCCAACGTCCTGACTTTC | CASSLMIGTSGANVLTF | TRBV5-8 | NA | NA | TRBJ2-6
TGTGCCTGGGAGGACTATAAAGAGACCCAGTACTTC | CAWEDYKETQYF | TRBV30 | NA | NA | TRBJ2-5
TGTGCCAGCAGATTAGGGACAGGGCCCTACGAGCAGTACTTC | CASRLGTGPYEQYF | TRBV7-6 | TRBD1 | NA | TRBJ2-7
TGTGCCAGTAGTAACTGGGCCCAGACCCAGTACTTC | CASSNWAQTQYF | TRBV19 | NA | once | TRBJ2-5
TGCAGCGTTGAAGATCCGGGGCGGGGGAGCTACAATGAGCAGTTCTTC | CSVEDPGRGSYNEQFF | TRBV29-1 | TRBD2 | NA | TRBJ2-1
TGTGCCTGGAGTGTAACCTACCGGGGCGCTGAAAAACTGTTTTTT | CAWSVTYRGAEKLFF | TRBV30 | NA | once | TRBJ1-4
TGTGCCAGCAGCGTAGCGGCCCAAGGGCCGGGTTATGGCTACACCTTC | CASSVAAQGPGYGYTF | TRBV9 | NA | NA | TRBJ1-2
TGTGCCAGCAGCTCGCGGGGGACGAGCACAGATACGCAGTATTTT | CASSSRGTSTDTQYF | TRBV7-2 | TRBD2 | once | TRBJ2-3
TGTGCCAGCAGCTTGCCAAGGGATACTGAAGCTTTCTTT | CASSLPRDTEAFF | TRBV7-2 | NA | NA | TRBJ1-1
TGCGCCAGCAGCCAACCAACAGGGGGCACTAATGAAAAACTGTTTTTT | CASSQPTGGTNEKLFF | TRBV4-1 | TRBD1 | NA | TRBJ1-4
TGTGCCAGCAGTTACTCAGGACAGAGGCTTCGGTATGGCTACACCTTC | CASSYSGQRLRYGYTF | TRBV6-5 | NA | NA | TRBJ1-2
TGTGCCAGCAGTCTACCAGATCGTTCTAGCACAGATACGCAGTATTTT | CASSLPDRSSTDTQYF | TRBV7-8 | NA | NA | TRBJ2-3
TGTGCCACCAGCACTGGACGGTGGAGCGAGCAGTACTTC | CATSTGRWSEQYF | TRBV15 | NA | NA | TRBJ2-7
TGTGCCAGCACCCCTAGCGGGGGGAGGAACAATGAGCAGTTCTTC | CASTPSGGRNNEQFF | TRBV6-6 | TRBD2 | NA | TRBJ2-1
TGCGCCAGCAGAGGAACTCTTTTGTCCTACGAGCAGTACTTC | CASRGTLLSYEQYF | TRBV5-1 | NA | NA | TRBJ2-7
TGTGCCAGCAGCACCCGGGACAGAGGGAGTAATTCACCCCTCCACTTT | CASSTRDRGSNSPLHF | TRBV5-4 | TRBD1 | NA | TRBJ1-6
TGCGCCAGCAGCTTGGAGGGGACCTTCACGAATTCACCCCTCCACTTT | CASSLEGTFTNSPLHF | TRBV5-1 | NA | NA | TRBJ1-6
TGTGCCAGCAGCTTAGGGGGGAACTATGGCTACACCTTC | CASSLGGNYGYTF | TRBV7-9 | NA | NA | TRBJ1-2
TGTGCCAGCAGGCGGACAGGGATTGAGGAGCAGTTCTTC | CASRRTGIEEQFF | TRBV5-4 | TRBD1 | NA | TRBJ2-1
TGCGCCAGCAGCTTGGTGGAGCCGGGCTATGGCTACACCTTC | CASSLVEPGYGYTF | TRBV5-1 | NA | once | TRBJ1-2
TGTGCCAGCAGGAATAGCAATCAGCCCCAGCATTTT | CASRNSNQPQHF | TRBV25-1 | NA | NA | TRBJ1-5
TGTGCCAGCCGGGGGGGCGGCAGCGGCAATCAGCCCCAGCATTTT | CASRGGGSGNQPQHF | TRBV2 | NA | NA | TRBJ1-5
TGTGCCAGCAGTGCATCTCAGGATCAGCCCCAGCATTTT | CASSASQDQPQHF | TRBV2 | NA | few | TRBJ1-5
TGTGCCAGCACTCTAGTCGGCGGGGAGGGAGAGACCCAGTACTTC | CASTLVGGEGETQYF | TRBV6-5 | TRBD2 | NA | TRBJ2-5
TGTGCCAGCAGCTTAACGTTGCAGGCCTATGGCTACACCTTC | CASSLTLQAYGYTF | TRBV7-8 | NA | once | TRBJ1-2
TGTGCCAGCAGCAACATCAATCGGGCATACAATGAGCAGTTCTTC | CASSNINRAYNEQFF | TRBV5-6 | NA | NA | TRBJ2-1
TGCGCCAGCCGGGGGCCCACCTACGAGCAGTACTTC | CASRGPTYEQYF | TRBV5-1 | NA | NA | TRBJ2-7
TGTGCCAGCAGCTTAGCCCCTGGACAGGCCCCCTCTGGGGCCAACGTCCTGACTTTC | CASSLAPGQAPSGANVLTF | TRBV7-9 | TRBD1 | NA | TRBJ2-6
TGTGCCAGTACCATGGGACAGGGGTTAATCTATGGCTACACCTTC | CASTMGQGLIYGYTF | TRBV19 | TRBD1 | NA | TRBJ1-2
TGTGCCAGCAGCTTTTCTGGACTAGCGGGACTCACAGATACGCAGTATTTT | CASSFSGLAGLTDTQYF | TRBV7-2 | TRBD2 | NA | TRBJ2-3
TGTGCCAGCAGCGGATACAGGGGGCAGGTGACTGAAGCTTTCTTT | CASSGYRGQVTEAFF | TRBV5-4 | TRBD1 | NA | TRBJ1-1
TGCGCCAGCAGCCAAGATTGGGAAACCTACGAGCAGTACTTC | CASSQDWETYEQYF | TRBV4-1 | NA | NA | TRBJ2-7
TGTGCCAGTAGTATACCCGGGACAGGTAAAGCTCAGCCCCAGCATTTT | CASSIPGTGKAQPQHF | TRBV19 | TRBD1 | NA | TRBJ1-5
TGTGCCAGCTGTTATCAGGGGAGCACCTACGAGCAGTACTTC | CASCYQGSTYEQYF | TRBV5-6 | NA | NA | TRBJ2-7
TGTGCCTGGGGGGACGGCCCTTCTAGACAGTACTTC | CAWGDGPSRQYF | TRBV30 | NA | NA | TRBJ2-7
TGTGCCAGTAGTCTAGGACGGAGCTCTGGGGCCAACGTCCTGACTTTC | CASSLGRSSGANVLTF | TRBV19 | NA | NA | TRBJ2-6
TGTGCCAGCAGCAATCCACGTATCGGCAGCTCCTACAATGAGCAGTTCTTC | CASSNPRIGSSYNEQFF | TRBV7-2 | NA | NA | TRBJ2-1
TGTGCCAGCAGCCCCGGGACAGCCCGCAATCAGCCCCAGCATTTT | CASSPGTARNQPQHF | TRBV11-2 | TRBD1 | NA | TRBJ1-5
TGTGCCAGCAGTATTAGAACAGCCCCACTAACTAACTATGGCTACACCTTC | CASSIRTAPLTNYGYTF | TRBV2 | NA | medium-sized | TRBJ1-2
TGTGCCAGCAGTCATCTAGCGGGGGCTAGCACAGATACGCAGTATTTT | CASSHLAGASTDTQYF | TRBV27 | TRBD2 | NA | TRBJ2-3
TGCGCCAGCAGTCTTCGGGGGCTAAGCAATCAGCCCCAGCATTTT | CASSLRGLSNQPQHF | TRBV4-1 | NA | few | TRBJ1-5
TGTGCCAGTAGTCCTAATCCAGGGGGGGTGTATACTGAAGCTTTCTTT | CASSPNPGGVYTEAFF | TRBV19 | TRBD1 | NA | TRBJ1-1
TGTGCCAGCAGTGTGGAGAGGAACACTGAAGCTTTCTTT | CASSVERNTEAFF | TRBV2 | NA | NA | TRBJ1-1
TGTGCCGCGGGGGGGGGAAATCAGCCCCAGCATTTT | CAAGGGNQPQHF | TRBV6-1 | NA | NA | TRBJ1-5
TGTGCCAGTAGTGTCGGGGCCAGGAACGAGCAGTACTTC | CASSVGARNEQYF | TRBV19 | NA | NA | TRBJ2-7